This T cell receptor (beta chain) is drawn from a study of T cells in Graves' hyperthyroidism and ophthalmopathy (dated by TCRdb to between 2018 and 2021). General notes on the study: Peripheral blood samples were taken at initial diagnosis, before any treatment was given. To identify TCR V-J signatures that set the groups apart, the researchers used a discovery cohort of 100 patients, made up of 40 to 45 with Graves' ophthalmopathy and around 58 with stable Graves' hyperthyroidism. Thyroid tissue and blood T-cell repertoires from roughly 6 Graves' hyperthyroidism patients were also compared in the study. The paper describes TCR Vbeta CDR3 sequencing of 130 to 150 peripheral blood samples, made up of some 40 ophthalmopathy patients, 70 to 80 hyperthyroidism patients and around 17 progressor patients. An independent validation cohort of around 20 hyperthyroidism patients and about 15 patients who later progressed to ophthalmopathy tested prospective prediction of ophthalmopathy. After sampling, hyperthyroidism patients received methimazole starting at 30 mg daily, and ophthalmopathy patients received high-dose intravenous methylprednisolone. The 100 or so discovery patients were randomly divided into training and test sets at a 7:3 ratio.

In the ophthalmopathy patients, disease was moderately to severely active, with a Clinical Activity Score of 3 or more, a NOSPECS grade of 4 or more, and a duration of less than 3 months. The study excluded patients with uncontrolled infections, other autoimmune diseases, pregnancy or lactation. Diagnoses were based on clinical symptoms, serum thyroxine and TRAb, thyroid ultrasound and orbital computed tomography. Ficoll-Paque density gradient centrifugation was used to isolate PBMCs from approximately 10 ml of fresh peripheral blood. Total RNA was extracted using Trizol reagent, and RNA quality was assessed on an Agilent 2100 Bioanalyzer. Amplification of TCR beta CDR3 regions was carried out from RNA transcripts. A first-round RT-PCR of the TCR CDR3 used the HTBI primer set with the Qiagen OneStep RT-PCR kit. The libraries were constructed in a second round of multiplex PCR and then size-selected and purified. Sequencing of the libraries was done on an Illumina HiSeq2000 using paired-end 100 bp reads. The paper's processing steps were these. SOAPnuke was used to process the raw data, throwing out any read that contained adapters or uncalled bases, had a mean Phred below 15, or lacked an exact constant-primer or identifier match. High-quality paired reads were merged using COPE v1.2.5, and each unique nucleotide sequence was defined as a clonotype. MiTCR v1.1 was used to align the clonotypes against IMGT TRBV, TRBD and TRBJ reference segments. The analysis was restricted to V-J combinations with a frequency above 0.0001, which together covered about 99% of the repertoires. A TCS score was defined as the ratio between F50 (clonal expansion) and ExV (chaos), using BLOSUM62-based TCRdist between CDR3 peptides within each V-J. Welch's t-statistics and random forest reduced roughly 540 V-J features to under 15, which were used in a naive Bayes classifier (R e1071). TCRdb passed the public sequencing reads through fastp at Q25 and MiXCR, retaining productive beta sequences. Duplicate CDR3 protein sequences are folded into a single record with the most common DNA and genes. The V and J calls come from TCRdb's annotation, not from the publication. The sample data list around 370,000 distinct CDR3 sequences, and approximately 18% of these were observed just once. The leading ten clones occupy 40% of the sample.

The paper's findings and limits, for the study overall: Sample size was not statistically predetermined, and blinding of investigators to group allocation was not performed. In validation, progression to ophthalmopathy was predicted by the model with 70.59% sensitivity and 72.22% specificity, a median of around 5.9 months before onset. Ophthalmopathy was separated from stable hyperthyroidism by a 13 V-J signature model, with about 88% sensitivity and approximately 84% specificity obtained in cross-validation and 80%/75% obtained in testing. Blood samples also contained most of the expanded thyroid clonotypes (frequency above 0.001), which suggests that blood repertoires may reflect thyroid immune responses.

From the cysteine up to the phenylalanine, the CDR3 has a length of 16 residues. Only the CDR3 DNA stays, 48 bases, in frame from base 1. CDR1 and CDR2 are read off the germline V gene as SGHRS and YFSETQ. V loses 3 bases, J loses 2 bases, and the germline ends lie 15 bases apart. This clonotype was counted many times. There is no known antigen for this receptor. Base quality data are lacking; no much larger clone is found one base away. The source of this sequence is a man aged 18 to 29 with Graves' ophthalmopathy. The chain links TRBV5-1 with TRBJ1-5; too little of a D gene remains to name it. Sequencing input: blood. The DNA is TGCGCCAGCAGCTGCCTCAGGCGAATCCGCAATCAGCCCCAGCATTTT. This gives the protein CASSCLRRIRNQPQHF.